Here is one TCR beta chain with its context. The antigen is undetermined. These data originate in a study of shared clonotypes between healthy human individuals. Whole-study context: Three CD4 naive, three CD4 memory, two CD8 naive and one CD8 memory plate were used per donor.

This CDR3 region has 12 residues. Germline V CDR1 and CDR2: MNHEY, SVGAGI. The ends were cut back, 8 bases at V and 1 base at J, with 5 bases in the middle. Sequenced by immunoSEQ multiplex PCR; TCRdb stores in-frame clones only, minus some. Among about 980,000 clones listed, about 80% were seen once. General study findings and limits: Owing to a small donor count, the genetic and exposure-history diversity represented was limited.

The receptor's source is a man aged 18 to 35 in good health. The material sequenced was memory CD4+ T cells sorted from blood. Regarding subset: CD45RA-negative fraction. The rearrangement joins TRBV6-5 to TRBJ2-2; D may correspond to TRBD1 or TRBD2 (5 bases each). The DNA of the CDR3 is TGTGCCAGCGGGGGGAACACCGGGGAGCTGTTTTTT. Translation: CASGGNTGELFF.